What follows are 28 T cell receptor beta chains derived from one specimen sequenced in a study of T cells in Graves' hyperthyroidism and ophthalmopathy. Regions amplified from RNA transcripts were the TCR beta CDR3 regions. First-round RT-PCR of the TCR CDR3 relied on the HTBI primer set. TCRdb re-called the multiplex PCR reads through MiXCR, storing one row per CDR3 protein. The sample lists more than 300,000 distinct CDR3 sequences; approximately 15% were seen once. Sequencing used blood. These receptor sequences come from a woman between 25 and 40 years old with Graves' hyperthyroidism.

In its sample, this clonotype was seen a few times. In nucleotides, the CDR3 is TGTGCCAGCAGCTTAGGGTCGGGAGGGGCAGAGACCCAGTACTTC. Its translation: CASSLGSGGAETQYF. This sequence joins TRBV11-2 and TRBJ2-5, with 8 bases fitting TRBD2. Germline trimming cut 1 base from V and 4 bases from J; bases unmatched to any gene: 5. There are 15 residues in the CDR3. Germline values: CDR1 SGHAT, CDR2 FQNNGV.

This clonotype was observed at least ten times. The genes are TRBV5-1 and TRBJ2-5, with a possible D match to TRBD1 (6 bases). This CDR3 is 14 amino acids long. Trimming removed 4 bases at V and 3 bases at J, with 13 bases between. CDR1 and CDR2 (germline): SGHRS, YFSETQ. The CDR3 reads CASSVGTSEETQYF. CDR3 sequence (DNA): TGCGCCAGCAGCGTTGGGACATCCGAAGAGACCCAGTACTTC.

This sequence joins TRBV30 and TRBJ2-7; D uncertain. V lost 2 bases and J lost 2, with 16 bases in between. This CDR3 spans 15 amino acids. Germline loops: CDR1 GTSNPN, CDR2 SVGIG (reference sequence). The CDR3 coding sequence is TGTGCCTGGAGTTGGGTTAGCTCCTATCCCTACGAGCAGTACTTC. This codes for CAWSWVSSYPYEQYF.

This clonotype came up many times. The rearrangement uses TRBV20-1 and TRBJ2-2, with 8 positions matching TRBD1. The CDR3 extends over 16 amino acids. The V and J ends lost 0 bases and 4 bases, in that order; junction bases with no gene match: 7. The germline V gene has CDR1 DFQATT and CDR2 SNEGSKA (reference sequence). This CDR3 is CSARDKARGLTGELFF. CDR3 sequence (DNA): TGCAGTGCTAGAGATAAGGCCAGGGGGCTCACCGGGGAGCTGTTTTTT.

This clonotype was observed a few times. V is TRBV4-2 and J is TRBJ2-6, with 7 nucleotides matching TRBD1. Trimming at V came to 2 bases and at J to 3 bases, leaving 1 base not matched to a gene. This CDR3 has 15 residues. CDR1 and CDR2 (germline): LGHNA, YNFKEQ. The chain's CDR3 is CASSQTGDGANVLTF. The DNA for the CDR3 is TGTGCCAGCAGCCAAACAGGGGATGGGGCCAACGTCCTGACTTTC.

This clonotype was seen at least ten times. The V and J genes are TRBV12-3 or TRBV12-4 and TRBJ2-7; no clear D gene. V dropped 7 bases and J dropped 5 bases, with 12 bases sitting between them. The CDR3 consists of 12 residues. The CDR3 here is CASTIYGHEQYF. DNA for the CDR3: TGTGCCAGCACCATTTACGGGCACGAGCAGTACTTC.

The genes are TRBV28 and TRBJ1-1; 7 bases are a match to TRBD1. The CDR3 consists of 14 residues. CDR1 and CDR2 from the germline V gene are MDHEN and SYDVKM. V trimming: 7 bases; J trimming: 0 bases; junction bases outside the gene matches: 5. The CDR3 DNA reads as TGTGCCAGCACGGGACAGTCTATGAACACTGAAGCTTTCTTT. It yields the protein CASTGQSMNTEAFF.

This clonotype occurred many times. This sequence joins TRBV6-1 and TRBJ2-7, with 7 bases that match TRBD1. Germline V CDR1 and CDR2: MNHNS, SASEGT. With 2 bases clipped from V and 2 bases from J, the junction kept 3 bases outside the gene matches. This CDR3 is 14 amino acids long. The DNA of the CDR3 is TGTGCCAGCAGTGAATCCCAGGGGGCCTACGAGCAGTACTTC. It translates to CASSESQGAYEQYF.

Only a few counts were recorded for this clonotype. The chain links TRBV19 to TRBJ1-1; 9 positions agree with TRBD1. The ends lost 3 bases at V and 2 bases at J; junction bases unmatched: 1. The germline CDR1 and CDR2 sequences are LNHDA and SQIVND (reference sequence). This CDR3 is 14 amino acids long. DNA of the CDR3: TGTGCCAGTAGTATGGACAGGGGTAACACTGAAGCTTTCTTT. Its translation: CASSMDRGNTEAFF.

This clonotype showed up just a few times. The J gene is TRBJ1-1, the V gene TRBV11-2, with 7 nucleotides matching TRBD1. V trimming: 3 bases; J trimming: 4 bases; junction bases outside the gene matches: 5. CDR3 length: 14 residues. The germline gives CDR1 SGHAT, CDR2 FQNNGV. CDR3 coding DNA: TGTGCCAGCAGCTTGAGGGGGCGGGGCACTGAAGCTTTCTTT. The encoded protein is CASSLRGRGTEAFF. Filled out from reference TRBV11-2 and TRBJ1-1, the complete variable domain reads EAGVAQSPRYKIIEKRQSVAFWCNPISGHATLYWYQQILGQGPKLLIQFQNNGVVDDSQLPKDRFSAERLKGVDSTLKIQPAKLEDSAVYLCASSLRGRGTEAFFGQGTRLTVV.

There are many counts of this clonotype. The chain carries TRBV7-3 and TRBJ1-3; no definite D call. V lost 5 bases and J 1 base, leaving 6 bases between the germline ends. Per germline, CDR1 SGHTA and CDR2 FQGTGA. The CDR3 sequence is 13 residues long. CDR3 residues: CASSVGSGNTIYF. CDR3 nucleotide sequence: TGTGCCAGCAGCGTCGGGTCTGGAAACACCATATATTTT.

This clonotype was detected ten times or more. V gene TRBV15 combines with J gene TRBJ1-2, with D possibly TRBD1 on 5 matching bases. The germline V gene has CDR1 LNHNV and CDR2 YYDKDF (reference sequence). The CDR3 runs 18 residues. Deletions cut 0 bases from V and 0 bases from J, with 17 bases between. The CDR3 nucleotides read TGTGCCACCAGCAGAGAGTCCCCCGAAGGGGAAGCTAACTATGGCTACACCTTC. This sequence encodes CATSRESPEGEANYGYTF.

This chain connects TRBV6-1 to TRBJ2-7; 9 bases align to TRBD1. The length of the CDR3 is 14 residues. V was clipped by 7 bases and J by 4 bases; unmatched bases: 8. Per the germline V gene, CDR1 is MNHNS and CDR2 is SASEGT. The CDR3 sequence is CASIDLDRGYEQYF. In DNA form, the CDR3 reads TGTGCCAGCATCGATCTGGACAGGGGTTACGAGCAGTACTTC.

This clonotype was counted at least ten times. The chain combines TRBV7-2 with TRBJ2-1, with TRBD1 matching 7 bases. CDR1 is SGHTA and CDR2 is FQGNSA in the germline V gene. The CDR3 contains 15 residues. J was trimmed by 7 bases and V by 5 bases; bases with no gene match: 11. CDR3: CASSLETGSWNEQFF. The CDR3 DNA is TGTGCCAGCAGCCTAGAGACAGGGAGTTGGAATGAGCAGTTCTTC.

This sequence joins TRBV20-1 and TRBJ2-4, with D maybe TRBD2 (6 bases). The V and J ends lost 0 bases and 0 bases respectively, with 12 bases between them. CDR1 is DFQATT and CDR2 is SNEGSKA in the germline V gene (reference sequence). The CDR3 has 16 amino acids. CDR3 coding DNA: TGCAGTGCTAGAGATCGCGGGGCTCTAGCCAAAAACATTCAGTACTTC. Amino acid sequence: CSARDRGALAKNIQYF.

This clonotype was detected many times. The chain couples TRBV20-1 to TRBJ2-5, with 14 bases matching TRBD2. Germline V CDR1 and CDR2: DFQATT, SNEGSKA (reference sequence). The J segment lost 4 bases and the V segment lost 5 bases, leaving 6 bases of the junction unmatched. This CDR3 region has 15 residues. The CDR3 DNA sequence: TGCAGTGCTCGAGGGACTAGCGGGAGTTTAGAGACCCAGTACTTC. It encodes CSARGTSGSLETQYF.

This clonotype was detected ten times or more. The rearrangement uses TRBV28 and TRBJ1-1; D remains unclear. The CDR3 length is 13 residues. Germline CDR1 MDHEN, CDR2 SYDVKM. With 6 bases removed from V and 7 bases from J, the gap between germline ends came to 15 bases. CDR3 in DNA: TGTGCCAGCAGCGACCACACCGCTGGTGAAGCTTTCTTT. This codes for CASSDHTAGEAFF.

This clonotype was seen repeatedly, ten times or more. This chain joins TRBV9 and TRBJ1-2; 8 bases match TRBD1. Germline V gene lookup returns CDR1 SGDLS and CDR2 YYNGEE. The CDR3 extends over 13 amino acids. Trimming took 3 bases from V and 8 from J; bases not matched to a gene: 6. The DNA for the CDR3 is TGTGCCAGCAGCGCCCGGGACAGGATCGGCTACACCTTC. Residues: CASSARDRIGYTF.

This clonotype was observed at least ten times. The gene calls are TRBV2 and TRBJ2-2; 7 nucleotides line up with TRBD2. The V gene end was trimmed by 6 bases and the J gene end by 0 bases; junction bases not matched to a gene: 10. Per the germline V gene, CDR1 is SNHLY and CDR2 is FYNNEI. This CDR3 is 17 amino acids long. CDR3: CASSGPLRGTNTGELFF. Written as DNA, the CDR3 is TGTGCCAGCAGCGGCCCCTTGCGGGGGACGAACACCGGGGAGCTGTTTTTT.

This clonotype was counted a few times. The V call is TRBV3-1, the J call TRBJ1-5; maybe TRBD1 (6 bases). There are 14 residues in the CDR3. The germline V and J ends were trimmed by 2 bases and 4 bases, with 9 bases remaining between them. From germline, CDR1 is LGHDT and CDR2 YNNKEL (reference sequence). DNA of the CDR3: TGTGCCAGCAGCCAAACAGGGACGAATCAGCCCCAGCATTTT. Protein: CASSQTGTNQPQHF.

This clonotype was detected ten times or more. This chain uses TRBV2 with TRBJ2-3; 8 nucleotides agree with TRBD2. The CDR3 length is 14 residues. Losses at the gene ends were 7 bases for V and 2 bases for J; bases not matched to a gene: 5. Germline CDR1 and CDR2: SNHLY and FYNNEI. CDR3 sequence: CASIREGPTDTQYF. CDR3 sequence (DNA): TGTGCCAGCATTCGGGAGGGCCCCACAGATACGCAGTATTTT.

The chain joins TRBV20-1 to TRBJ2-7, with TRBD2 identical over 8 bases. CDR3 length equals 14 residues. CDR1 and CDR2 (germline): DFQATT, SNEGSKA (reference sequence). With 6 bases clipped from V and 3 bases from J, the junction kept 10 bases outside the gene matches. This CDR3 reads CSAEPGTRNYEQYF. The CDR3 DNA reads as TGCAGTGCCGAACCCGGGACTAGAAACTACGAGCAGTACTTC.

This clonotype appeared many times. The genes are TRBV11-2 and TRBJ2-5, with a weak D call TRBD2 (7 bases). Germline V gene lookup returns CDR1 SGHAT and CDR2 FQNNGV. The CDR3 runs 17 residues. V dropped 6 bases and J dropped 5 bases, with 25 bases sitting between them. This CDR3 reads CASSPTLRNREGETQYF. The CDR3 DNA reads TGTGCCAGCAGTCCTACCCTCCGGAACAGGGAGGGGGAGACCCAGTACTTC.

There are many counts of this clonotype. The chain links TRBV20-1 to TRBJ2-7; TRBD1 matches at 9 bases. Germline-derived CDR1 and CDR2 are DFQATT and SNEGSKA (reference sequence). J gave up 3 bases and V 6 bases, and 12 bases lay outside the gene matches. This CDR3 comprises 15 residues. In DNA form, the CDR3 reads TGCAGTGCCCGAAAATCGACAGGGGGAGACTACGAGCAGTACTTC. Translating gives CSARKSTGGDYEQYF.

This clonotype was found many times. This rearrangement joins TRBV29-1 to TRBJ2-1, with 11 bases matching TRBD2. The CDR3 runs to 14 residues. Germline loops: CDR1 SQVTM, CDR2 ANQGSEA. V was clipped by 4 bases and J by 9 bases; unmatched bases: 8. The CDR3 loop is CSVGALAGGGEQFF. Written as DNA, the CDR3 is TGCAGCGTTGGAGCGCTAGCGGGAGGAGGTGAGCAGTTCTTC.

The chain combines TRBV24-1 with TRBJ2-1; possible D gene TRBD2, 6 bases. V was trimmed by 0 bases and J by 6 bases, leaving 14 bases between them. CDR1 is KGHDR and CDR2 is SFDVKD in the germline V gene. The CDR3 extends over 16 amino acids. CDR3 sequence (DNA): TGTGCCACCAGTGATTTGTTAGCGGTAGACGCCAATGAGCAGTTCTTC. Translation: CATSDLLAVDANEQFF.

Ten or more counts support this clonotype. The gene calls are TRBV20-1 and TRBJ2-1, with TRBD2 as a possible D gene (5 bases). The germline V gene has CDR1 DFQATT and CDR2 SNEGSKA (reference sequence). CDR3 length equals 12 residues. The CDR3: CSAVDLDSEQFF. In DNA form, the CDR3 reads TGCAGCGCGGTGGACTTGGATAGTGAGCAGTTCTTC.

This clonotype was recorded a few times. The DNA for the CDR3 is TGTGCCAGCAGCTTAGAGTCTCACGGGGAGCTGTTTTTT. It specifies CASSLESHGELFF. V gene TRBV7-2 combines with J gene TRBJ2-2, with D hard to call. Trimming removed 1 base from V and 7 bases from J, with 7 bases in between. Germline V lookup: CDR1 SGHTA, CDR2 FQGNSA. The CDR3 has 13 residues.